This TCR beta chain stems from a study of blood T cell repertoires in COVID-19. In the study overall: Acute-phase and convalescent COVID-19 samples originated in the United States, Italy and Spain.

As originally analysed: Estimation of nucleated cell counts was performed using reference gene primer amplification. TCRdb's copy holds only in-frame clones and misses some; the assay was immunoSEQ multiplex PCR. V and J calls and clone size are given by that table; D and trimming were obtained from the DNA. The sample yields under 200,000 clones, 83% seen once. V trimming: 4 bases; J trimming: 5 bases; junction bases outside the gene matches: 9. This CDR3 is built from 15 residues. CDR1 is MRHNA and CDR2 is SNTAGT in the germline V gene. This sequence joins TRBV6-4 and TRBJ1-1, with 8 bases fitting TRBD1. This receptor was identified in a human donor in a cohort sampled during active COVID-19. The sample was peripheral blood. CDR3 in DNA: TGTGCCAGCAGTGGTACTCCAGGGGGCTCAACTGAAGCTTTCTTT. Translating gives CASSGTPGGSTEAFF.